What follows are 20 T cell receptor beta chains derived from one specimen sequenced in a study of T cells in narcolepsy. Profiled with immunoSEQ multiplex PCR; TCRdb holds only in-frame clones, not every one. Of 30,000 to 35,000 clones listed, about nine tenths were seen once; the top ten hold more than 0.8%. Material for sequencing was CD45RA- memory CD4+ T cells from PBMCs. These TCRs come from a human donor with narcolepsy.

This clone is a singleton in its sample. The V gene is TRBV11-2, the J gene TRBJ1-6, with D tentatively TRBD1 (5 bases). Germline V gene lookup returns CDR1 SGHAT and CDR2 FQNNGV. The CDR3 runs 17 residues. V was shortened by 0 bases and J by 6 bases, with 15 bases between the two germline ends. CDR3: CASSLEPAFGGNSPLHF. CDR3 nucleotides: TGTGCCAGCAGCTTAGAACCCGCCTTTGGGGGTAATTCACCCCTCCACTTT.

The chain employs TRBV9 and TRBJ2-5, with 12 bases lining up with TRBD2. The CDR3 is made up of 16 amino acids. Germline V lookup: CDR1 SGDLS, CDR2 YYNGEE. The V gene end was trimmed by 3 bases and the J gene end by 4 bases; junction bases not matched to a gene: 7. CDR3 in amino acids: CASSATSGGYGETQYF. The CDR3 region has the DNA TGTGCCAGCAGCGCCACTAGCGGGGGGTACGGAGAGACCCAGTACTTC.

The V gene is TRBV5-1, the J gene TRBJ2-1; TRBD2 matches at 10 bases. After removal of 5 bases from V and 1 base from J, the junction contained 12 bases not matched to a gene. This CDR3 region has 18 residues. Germline-derived CDR1 and CDR2 are SGHRS and YFSETQ. CDR3 coding DNA: TGCGCCAGCAGGCCAACTAGCGGGACAGAGCATTCCTACAATGAGCAGTTCTTC. The encoded protein is CASRPTSGTEHSYNEQFF.

This clone appeared a single time. This chain connects TRBV27 to TRBJ1-1; 9 positions match TRBD1. Germline V gene lookup returns CDR1 MNHEY and CDR2 SMNVEV (reference sequence). Trimming removed 6 bases from V and 1 base from J; junction bases left unmatched: 12. The CDR3 length is 17 residues. The CDR3 coding sequence is TGTGCCAGCAGGGGCCAAGACAGGGGGTACCCGAACACTGAAGCTTTCTTT. Residues: CASRGQDRGYPNTEAFF.

The V call is TRBV4-1, the J call TRBJ2-5, with 8 bases that match TRBD1. The CDR3 sequence is 15 residues long. In germline, CDR1 is MGHRA, CDR2 YSYEKL. Trimming removed 3 bases from V and 4 bases from J; junction bases left unmatched: 7. This chain's CDR3 is CASSHGQGRGETQYF. The CDR3, as DNA: TGCGCCAGCAGCCACGGACAGGGTCGAGGAGAGACCCAGTACTTC.

The V gene is TRBV29-1, the J gene TRBJ2-3, with D possibly TRBD1 on 6 matching bases. V was pared by 4 bases and J by 0 bases, with 8 bases between. This CDR3 comprises 13 residues. Germline V lookup: CDR1 SQVTM, CDR2 ANQGSEA. In nucleotides, the CDR3 is TGCAGCGTTGGTACAGGGAGCACAGATACGCAGTATTTT. Translation: CSVGTGSTDTQYF.

This clone turned up a few times. The chain joins TRBV7-2 to TRBJ1-2; TRBD1 matches at 7 bases. The CDR3 is 16 amino acids. Trimming at V came to 2 bases and at J to 6 bases, leaving 12 bases not matched to a gene. Germline V gene data show CDR1 as SGHTA and CDR2 as FQGNSA. The CDR3: CASSLRSITGANGYTF. CDR3 sequence (DNA): TGTGCCAGCAGCTTACGGTCGATTACAGGGGCCAATGGCTACACCTTC.

The chain uses TRBV28 and TRBJ2-7, with 7 bases fitting TRBD2. V dropped 5 bases and J dropped 2; count of bases not matched to a gene: 6. There are 14 residues in the CDR3. The germline CDR1 and CDR2 sequences are MDHEN and SYDVKM. The CDR3 DNA reads as TGTGCCAGCAGTAGGGGCGGGGGAACCTACGAGCAGTACTTC. This codes for CASSRGGGTYEQYF.

The rearrangement links TRBV5-6 to TRBJ2-1, with no clear D. The germline V and J ends were trimmed by 0 bases and 8 bases, with 3 bases remaining between them. Germline V gene lookup returns CDR1 SGHDT and CDR2 YYEEEE. The CDR3 runs 11 residues. The CDR3 DNA sequence: TGTGCCAGCAGCTTGGTCGATGAGCAGTTCTTC. As protein: CASSLVDEQFF.

In nucleotides, the CDR3 is TGTGCCTGGAGTGTGCGGCGGACAGGGGCGAAGGACGAGCAGTACTTC. Residues: CAWSVRRTGAKDEQYF. The chain carries TRBV30 and TRBJ2-7, with 9 bases aligning to TRBD1. The J segment lost 5 bases and the V segment lost 0 bases, leaving 11 bases of the junction unmatched. CDR1 is GTSNPN and CDR2 is SVGIG in the germline V gene (reference sequence). The CDR3 consists of 16 residues.

The rearrangement uses TRBV6-1 and TRBJ1-2, with 9 bases aligning to TRBD1. The germline V gene has CDR1 MNHNS and CDR2 SASEGT. CDR3 length: 14 amino acids. With 5 bases clipped from V and 7 bases from J, the junction kept 8 bases outside the gene matches. The CDR3 sequence: CASSSTGGSFGYTF. The CDR3 DNA follows: TGTGCCAGCAGTTCCACAGGGGGCTCGTTTGGCTACACCTTC.

V gene TRBV5-4 combines with J gene TRBJ2-7; D remains ambiguous. Trimming removed 4 bases from V and 2 bases from J, with 13 bases in between. This CDR3 region has 14 residues. Germline V lookup: CDR1 SGHNT, CDR2 YYREEE (reference sequence). The CDR3 region is CASSDDMLAYEQYF. In DNA form, the CDR3 reads TGTGCCAGCAGCGACGACATGCTAGCCTACGAGCAGTACTTC.

This clone has a handful of counts. This chain links TRBV6-6 with TRBJ1-3; possible D gene TRBD1, 6 bases. The CDR3 length is 16 residues. V lost 6 bases to trimming and J lost 4 bases, with 19 bases between them. Germline CDR1 and CDR2: MNHNY and SVGAGI (reference sequence). CDR3 loop: CASRPPSGGGGNTIYF. In DNA, the CDR3 is TGTGCCAGCAGGCCGCCATCTGGCGGGGGCGGAAACACCATATATTTT.

This chain connects TRBV7-2 to TRBJ2-1; D gene ambiguous. The CDR3 has 15 residues. The V gene lost 1 base and the J gene lost 0 bases, with 7 bases spanning the gap. Germline lookup yields CDR1 SGHTA and CDR2 FQGNSA. CDR3 nucleotide sequence: TGTGCCAGCAGCTTAGACGGTAGCTCCTACAATGAGCAGTTCTTC. It translates to CASSLDGSSYNEQFF.

The CDR3 nucleotides are TGCGCCAGCAGCCCCGTCGGGACGCAGGGATCTGGCTACACCTTC. This gives the protein CASSPVGTQGSGYTF. The chain links TRBV5-1 to TRBJ1-2; a weak D match, TRBD1 (5 bases). V lost 4 bases to trimming and J lost 7 bases, with 20 bases between them. The V gene's germline CDR1 is SGHRS and CDR2 YFSETQ. The CDR3 extends over 15 amino acids.

This clone was detected only once. The chain uses TRBV25-1 and TRBJ1-1, with D perhaps matching TRBD1 (5 bases). V lost 6 bases to trimming and J lost 5 bases, with 13 bases between them. In germline, CDR1 is MGHDK, CDR2 SYGVNS. The CDR3 has 13 amino acids. CDR3 region: CASRGPGSTEAFF. CDR3 in DNA: TGTGCCAGCAGGGGTCCAGGGTCTACTGAAGCTTTCTTT.

V gene TRBV9 combines with J gene TRBJ2-7; no definite D call. Trimming shortened V by 4 bases and J by 1 base, and 12 bases separated the two germline ends. The CDR3 has 14 amino acids. Germline V gives CDR1 SGDLS, CDR2 YYNGEE. CDR3 DNA sequence: TGTGCCAGCAGCCCAGGTGGAGCTTCCTACGAGCAGTACTTC. Its translation: CASSPGGASYEQYF.

This chain links TRBV28 with TRBJ1-5; D perhaps matches TRBD1 (5 bases). Trimming pared 9 bases from V and 1 base from J, leaving 13 bases between. This CDR3 comprises 14 residues. Germline assignment: CDR1 MDHEN and CDR2 SYDVKM. In DNA, the CDR3 is TGTGCCAGTACCCGGGACCGCAGCAATCAGCCCCAGCATTTT. Encoded protein: CASTRDRSNQPQHF.

The rearrangement uses TRBV25-1 and TRBJ2-1; tentatively, D is TRBD1 (6 bases). V gave up 1 base and J gave up 4 bases, with 8 bases separating them. The length of the CDR3 is 14 residues. Germline V gene lookup returns CDR1 MGHDK and CDR2 SYGVNS. The DNA of the CDR3 is TGTGCCAGCAGTGAATTTGGACAGTACAATGAGCAGTTCTTC. It is translated as CASSEFGQYNEQFF.

The rearrangement links TRBV5-1 to TRBJ2-5; perhaps TRBD2 as D (6 bases). Trimming stripped 4 bases from V and 1 base from J, with 17 bases between. Germline CDR1 and CDR2: SGHRS and YFSETQ. CDR3 length equals 16 residues. The CDR3 DNA follows: TGCGCCAGCAGCCGACTAGTTGGAGGGGCCCAAGAGACCCAGTACTTC. It yields the protein CASSRLVGGAQETQYF.